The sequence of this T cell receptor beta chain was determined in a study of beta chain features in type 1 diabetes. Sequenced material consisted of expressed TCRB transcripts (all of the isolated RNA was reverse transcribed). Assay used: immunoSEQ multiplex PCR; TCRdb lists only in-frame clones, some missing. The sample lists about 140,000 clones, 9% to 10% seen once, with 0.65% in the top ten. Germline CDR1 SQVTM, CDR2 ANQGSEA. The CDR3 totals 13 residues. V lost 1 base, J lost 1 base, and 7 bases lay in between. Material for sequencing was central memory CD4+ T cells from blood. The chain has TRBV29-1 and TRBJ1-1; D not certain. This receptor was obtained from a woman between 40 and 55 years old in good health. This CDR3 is CSVEAYRNTEAFF. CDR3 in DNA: TGCAGCGTTGAAGCCTACAGGAACACTGAAGCTTTCTTT.